These 13 T cell receptor beta chains were sequenced from one sample in a study of control samples from healthy donors and cancer patients. Libraries were prepared by immunoSEQ multiplex PCR; TCRdb keeps only in-frame clonotypes and omits some of them. The table lists 90,000 to 150,000 clones, approximately 88% of them singletons, with around 3.4% in the top ten. Sequencing used blood. Every receptor here comes from a man in his forties in good health.

The chain employs TRBV6-5 and TRBJ2-1; D possibly corresponds to TRBD1 (6 bases). The CDR3 spans 13 residues. The V gene lost 5 bases and the J gene lost 6 bases, with 11 bases spanning the gap. The germline V gene has CDR1 MNHEY and CDR2 SVGAGI. The CDR3: CASSPGQLNEQFF. The DNA of the CDR3 is TGTGCCAGCAGTCCGGGACAACTCAATGAGCAGTTCTTC.

Notes on this clone: Compared with germline, one end of the junction differs, possibly owing to a read error. V is TRBV4-1 and J is TRBJ2-1; 10 positions match TRBD2. CDR1 and CDR2 (germline): MGHRA, YSYEKL. This CDR3 contains 14 residues. CDR3 residues: CASSQDGMGLACVF. The DNA for the CDR3 is TGCGCCAGCAGCCAAGATGGAATGGGACTAGCGTGCGTCTTC.

The chain has TRBV4-1 and TRBJ2-7; D unresolved. Trimming removed 0 bases at V and 1 base at J, with 10 bases between. CDR1 and CDR2 from the germline V gene are MGHRA and YSYEKL. The CDR3 spans 15 residues. CDR3 sequence: CASSQEGTPSYEQYF. Here the CDR3 DNA reads TGCGCCAGCAGCCAAGAAGGCACACCTTCCTACGAGCAGTACTTC.

The genes are TRBV12-3 or TRBV12-4 and TRBJ1-5; D is possibly TRBD1 (6 bases). The length of the CDR3 is 12 residues. V was shortened by 5 bases and J by 6 bases, with 8 bases between the two germline ends. CDR3 DNA: TGTGCCAGCAGTGCCAGGGGTCAGCCCCAGCATTTT. It is translated as CASSARGQPQHF.

CDR3 region: CASTPDGNPYNEQFF. For the CDR3, the DNA is TGTGCCAGCACCCCGGATGGGAATCCCTACAATGAGCAGTTCTTC. V gene TRBV6-6 combines with J gene TRBJ2-1, with D hard to call. Trimming took 7 bases from V and 2 from J, leaving 15 bases between them. The CDR3 extends over 15 amino acids. Germline CDR1 is MNHNY and CDR2 is SVGAGI (reference sequence).

The CDR3 sequence: CASSLGGTPNQPQHF. The CDR3, as DNA: TGTGCCAGCAGCTTAGGAGGGACACCCAATCAGCCCCAGCATTTT. V usage is TRBV7-9 and J usage is TRBJ1-5; D might be TRBD1 (6 bases). This CDR3 spans 15 amino acids. V lost 1 base and J lost 3, with 10 bases in between. Germline assignment: CDR1 SEHNR and CDR2 FQNEAQ (reference sequence).

The V gene is TRBV19, the J gene TRBJ2-2; possible D gene TRBD1, 6 bases. V was pared by 6 bases and J by 1 base, with 12 bases between. CDR3 size: 15 residues. Germline V gene lookup returns CDR1 LNHDA and CDR2 SQIVND (reference sequence). The CDR3 DNA reads as TGTGCCAGTAGCCCACCGGGACAGAACACCGGGGAGCTGTTTTTT. The encoded protein is CASSPPGQNTGELFF.

The chain links TRBV2 to TRBJ1-6, with D perhaps matching TRBD1 (5 bases). CDR3 length equals 15 residues. CDR1 and CDR2 from the germline V gene are SNHLY and FYNNEI. V shed 5 bases and J shed 0 bases, with 8 bases lying between them. CDR3 residues: CASSWGDSYNSPLHF. DNA for the CDR3: TGTGCCAGCAGTTGGGGGGACTCCTATAATTCACCCCTCCACTTT.

The rearrangement uses TRBV25-1 and TRBJ2-1, with 7 positions matching TRBD1. Looked up from germline, CDR1 is MGHDK and CDR2 is SYGVNS. This CDR3 is built from 13 residues. After removal of 5 bases from V and 8 bases from J, the junction contained 6 bases not matched to a gene. CDR3 in amino acids: CASSYGTVHEQFF. The CDR3 bases are TGTGCCAGCAGTTACGGGACAGTTCATGAGCAGTTCTTC.

This clone was counted only a few times. The genes are TRBV29-1 and TRBJ1-1; 9 nucleotides line up with TRBD1. CDR1 SQVTM and CDR2 ANQGSEA come from the germline V gene. The CDR3 has 13 residues. J was trimmed by 1 base and V by 6 bases; bases with no gene match: 3. CDR3 bases: TGCAGCGTGCGGACAGGGGCGAACACTGAAGCTTTCTTT. It yields the protein CSVRTGANTEAFF.

The chain recombines TRBV5-1 with TRBJ1-5, with D perhaps matching TRBD1 (5 bases). This CDR3 region has 14 residues. Germline assignment: CDR1 SGHRS and CDR2 YFSETQ. Trimming cost V 0 bases and J 5 bases, with 9 bases left between them. The CDR3 sequence: CASSLAGGDQPQHF. As DNA, the CDR3 is TGCGCCAGCAGCTTGGCCGGGGGAGATCAGCCCCAGCATTTT.

V gene TRBV5-1 combines with J gene TRBJ2-3; D assignment may be TRBD1 or TRBD2 (5 bases each). Germline loops: CDR1 SGHRS, CDR2 YFSETQ. The V end lost 4 bases, the J end lost 4 bases, and 22 bases lay between the germline ends. This CDR3 contains 17 residues. The CDR3 bases are TGCGCCAGCAGCGCCTCAACCGGGGCAGCTAGCCCAGATACGCAGTATTTT. It translates to CASSASTGAASPDTQYF.

This chain uses TRBV28 with TRBJ1-1; 7 bases map to TRBD1. The CDR3 is 12 residues long. Trimming removed 5 bases from V and 9 bases from J; junction bases left unmatched: 6. Germline assignment: CDR1 MDHEN and CDR2 SYDVKM. The CDR3 DNA reads as TGTGCCAGCAGTAAATGGGGACAGAAAGCTTTCTTT. Encoded protein: CASSKWGQKAFF.